The 21 T cell receptor beta chains below come from one sample, sequenced in a study of blood T cells in healthy people across ages. Combining a sample-barcoded 5' primer with a J-beta primer mix, a second PCR ran for 7 to 11 cycles. A single record per CDR3 protein comes from TCRdb applying MiXCR to the 5' RACE reads. The sample includes under 800,000 distinct CDR3 sequences, around 20% of them seen just once. Sequenced material: blood. The source of these receptors is a man aged 65 to 85 in good health.

This sequence joins TRBV5-1 and TRBJ2-7; D unresolved. This CDR3 is 14 amino acids long. The germline V gene encodes CDR1 SGHRS and CDR2 YFSETQ. Trimming shortened V by 1 base and J by 0 bases, and 8 bases separated the two germline ends. The CDR3 DNA follows: TGCGCCAGCAGCTTGATGGATAGCTCCTACGAGCAGTACTTC. Translated: CASSLMDSSYEQYF.

The rearrangement uses TRBV12-3 or TRBV12-4 and TRBJ2-5; 8 nucleotides line up with TRBD2. The J call is in doubt because the DNA end fits TRBJ2-1 better. The CDR3 length is 16 residues. The CDR3 bases are TGTGCCAGCAGTTTAGATCCAGCGGGAGTTGTTCTTGAGCAGTTCTTC. Amino acid sequence: CASSLDPAGVVLEQFF.

CDR3: CASSLDVAEAYNEQFF. The CDR3 DNA reads TGTGCCAGCAGCTTAGATGTAGCGGAAGCCTACAATGAGCAGTTCTTC. J is TRBJ2-1 and V is TRBV7-2; D possibly corresponds to TRBD2 (6 bases). Germline assignment: CDR1 SGHTA and CDR2 FQGNSA. CDR3 length: 16 amino acids. The V end lost 1 base, the J end lost 2 bases, and 12 bases lay between the germline ends.

CDR3 in amino acids: CSVLRGPGEATEAFF. CDR3 bases: TGCAGCGTTCTCCGAGGACCCGGGGAGGCCACTGAAGCTTTCTTT. The V and J genes are TRBV29-1 and TRBJ1-1; D is unresolved. Germline CDR1 and CDR2: SQVTM and ANQGSEA. This CDR3 has 15 amino acids. V was cut by 5 bases and J by 4 bases, with 20 bases left in between.

This clonotype was detected a few times. The rearrangement uses TRBV12-3 or TRBV12-4 and TRBJ2-1; D perhaps matches TRBD1 (5 bases). The CDR3 totals 13 residues. V was clipped by 4 bases and J by 8 bases, with 12 bases between them. The chain's CDR3 is CASSSGHRHEQFF. The CDR3 DNA is TGTGCCAGCAGTTCCGGACACCGCCATGAGCAGTTCTTC.

This clonotype occurred a few times. This rearrangement joins TRBV28 to TRBJ1-2; no definite D call. The germline V gene has CDR1 MDHEN and CDR2 SYDVKM. The CDR3 covers 14 residues. The V and J ends lost 5 bases and 7 bases respectively, with 17 bases between them. The CDR3 region has the DNA TGTGCCAGCAGTCTCCCTTCGGTGCGGCCTGGCTACACCTTC. This translates into CASSLPSVRPGYTF.

The genes are TRBV5-1 and TRBJ2-1, with 12 nucleotides matching TRBD2. Unmatched junction bases numbered 6, after V lost 4 bases and J lost 7 bases. The CDR3 is 15 residues long. Germline V gives CDR1 SGHRS, CDR2 YFSETQ. DNA of the CDR3: TGCGCCAGCAGCCCTAGCGGGAGGGGACTAAATGAGCAGTTCTTC. Its translation: CASSPSGRGLNEQFF.

Comments on this clonotype: Mismatch with germline at one junction end may stem from a read error. V usage is TRBV18 and J usage is TRBJ2-5; 7 nucleotides agree with TRBD2. The germline V gene has CDR1 KGHSH and CDR2 LQKENI. This CDR3 is 14 amino acids long. Written as DNA, the CDR3 is TGTGCCAGCTCCCGCACTAGCGAACAAGAGACCCAGCACTTC. Protein: CASSRTSEQETQHF.

V is TRBV7-3 and J is TRBJ1-4; perhaps TRBD1 as D (5 bases). V was shortened by 2 bases and J by 0 bases, with 16 bases between the two germline ends. The CDR3 length is 18 residues. In germline, CDR1 is SGHTA, CDR2 FQGTGA. The CDR3 DNA reads as TGTGCCAGCAGCTTATTAGGGTATGGGACCTCAACTAATGAAAAACTGTTTTTT. This sequence encodes CASSLLGYGTSTNEKLFF.

This chain uses TRBV9 with TRBJ1-3; D unresolved. CDR3 size: 17 residues. Germline V gives CDR1 SGDLS, CDR2 YYNGEE. Trimming cost V 0 bases and J 1 base, with 14 bases left between them. The CDR3 nucleotides are TGTGCCAGCAGCGTAGTTGGGTCTGCGTCGTCTGGAAACACCATATATTTT. It specifies CASSVVGSASSGNTIYF.

The V and J genes are TRBV6-5 and TRBJ2-7, with 12 positions matching TRBD2. The CDR3 sequence is 16 residues long. Germline CDR1 reads MNHEY; CDR2 reads SVGAGI. Unmatched junction bases numbered 7, after V lost 0 bases and J lost 7 bases. The DNA for the CDR3 is TGTGCCAGCAGTTACTCTTGGGCTAGCGGGGGGGGTGAGCAGTACTTC. This codes for CASSYSWASGGGEQYF.

This clonotype was counted many times. CDR3 sequence reads: CSADGYYGYTF. The DNA of the CDR3 is TGCAGCGCTGACGGCTACTATGGCTACACCTTC. This chain links TRBV29-1 with TRBJ1-2, with D unresolved. The CDR3 consists of 11 residues. Germline assignment: CDR1 SQVTM and CDR2 ANQGSEA. The germline V and J ends were trimmed by 7 bases and 3 bases, with 9 bases remaining between them.

The V and J genes are TRBV16 and TRBJ2-7, with 7 bases identical to TRBD2. With 8 bases clipped from V and 2 bases from J, the junction kept 6 bases outside the gene matches. The CDR3 length is 13 residues. Germline CDR1 reads KGHSY; CDR2 reads FQNENV. The CDR3 DNA is TGTGCCAGCGCAGTAGCGGGTGCCTACGAGCAGTACTTC. Protein: CASAVAGAYEQYF.

There are a few counts of this clonotype. This chain joins TRBV20-1 and TRBJ2-1; D unclear. This CDR3 has 13 residues. Germline CDR1 DFQATT, CDR2 SNEGSKA (reference sequence). V was cut by 3 bases and J by 2 bases, with 8 bases left in between. The CDR3 coding sequence is TGCAGTGCTAGCCCTGGTGCCTACAATGAGCAGTTCTTC. This encodes CSASPGAYNEQFF.

The chain is built from TRBV20-1 and TRBJ2-1, with D possibly called TRBD1 or TRBD2 (5 bases each). There are 16 residues in the CDR3. Germline V CDR1 and CDR2: DFQATT, SNEGSKA (reference sequence). Trimming removed 3 bases at V and 2 bases at J, with 17 bases between. The CDR3 bases are TGCAGTGCTAGGGTGGGCCAACGGGACCCCTACAATGAGCAGTTCTTC. Translation: CSARVGQRDPYNEQFF.

This clonotype was seen repeatedly, ten times or more. This chain joins TRBV4-1 and TRBJ2-5, with 7 bases matching TRBD2. The junction had 13 bases not matched to a gene; V was cut back by 1 base and J by 5 bases. The germline gives CDR1 MGHRA, CDR2 YSYEKL. The CDR3 is 17 residues long. The CDR3 spells CASSQVGLAVSGETQYF. The CDR3 DNA sequence: TGCGCCAGCAGCCAAGTGGGTCTAGCGGTGTCGGGGGAGACCCAGTACTTC.

This clonotype appeared a few times. CDR3 nucleotide sequence: TGCAGTGCTAGACCAGGGGACGGCTACACCTTC. This translates into CSARPGDGYTF. The V call is TRBV20-1, the J call TRBJ1-2; a possible D gene is TRBD1 (6 bases). This CDR3 has 11 amino acids. The V end was cut by 2 bases, the J end by 8 bases, with 9 bases between. Germline V gene data show CDR1 as DFQATT and CDR2 as SNEGSKA (reference sequence).

The rearrangement links TRBV7-9 to TRBJ2-3; TRBD1 agrees at 9 bases. There are 16 residues in the CDR3. In germline, CDR1 is SEHNR, CDR2 FQNEAQ (reference sequence). The ends lost 2 bases at V and 3 bases at J; junction bases unmatched: 6. The CDR3 sequence: CASSLPLTGGTDTQYF. CDR3 bases: TGTGCCAGCAGCTTACCCTTGACAGGGGGTACAGATACGCAGTATTTT. Full variable domain (missing parts from reference TRBV7-9 and TRBJ2-3): DTGVSQNPRHKITKRGQNVTFRCDPISEHNRLYWYRQTLGQGPEFLTYFQNEAQLEKSRLLSDRFSAERPKGSFSTLEIQRTEQGDSAMYLCASSLPLTGGTDTQYFGPGTRLTVL.

J is TRBJ2-5 and V is TRBV20-1, with 12 bases that match TRBD2. The closer fit of TRBJ2-7 to the DNA end suggests the J call may be wrong. Germline V gene sequence: CDR1 DFQATT, CDR2 SNEGSKA (reference sequence). The CDR3 runs 15 residues. CDR3 loop: CSAPKLAGGPVEQYF. CDR3 nucleotides: TGCAGTGCGCCCAAACTAGCGGGAGGCCCGGTCGAGCAGTACTTC.

This clonotype was seen ten or more times. The CDR3 sequence: CSEMSGRSHEQFF. In nucleotides, the CDR3 is TGCAGCGAGATGAGCGGGAGGAGCCATGAGCAGTTCTTC. The rearrangement joins TRBV29-1 to TRBJ2-1, with 9 bases identical to TRBD2. The CDR3 is made up of 13 amino acids. V was clipped by 7 bases and J by 8 bases; unmatched bases: 9. Germline V gene sequence: CDR1 SQVTM, CDR2 ANQGSEA.

V usage is TRBV7-9 and J usage is TRBJ1-2; a possible D gene is TRBD1 (5 bases). V dropped 1 base and J dropped 12 bases, with 15 bases sitting between them. There are 13 residues in the CDR3. The germline V gene encodes CDR1 SEHNR and CDR2 FQNEAQ (reference sequence). The CDR3 coding sequence is TGTGCCAGCAGCTTAGAGCAGGGTCTTCTACACACCTTC. Residues: CASSLEQGLLHTF.